A single sample gave rise to the 3 T cell receptor beta chains below, sequenced in a study of T cell repertoires in cytomegalovirus infection. TCRdb analysed the reads with MiXCR anew, one entry per CDR3 protein. Of 300,000 to 400,000 distinct CDR3 sequences listed, 9% to 9.5% are singletons. Material: PBMCs. The receptor set was obtained from a human donor in good health (CMV status not recorded). Some clones in this sample may be carry-over from other donors' samples.

This clonotype was seen a few times. The chain recombines TRBV10-3 with TRBJ2-7, with D possibly being TRBD2 (6 bases). The CDR3 covers 14 residues. Germline CDR1 is ENHRY and CDR2 is SYGVKD. The germline V and J ends were trimmed by 8 bases and 0 bases, with 14 bases remaining between them. The CDR3 nucleotides are TGTGCCATCGGGGCAGCGGGTCGCTCCTACGAGCAGTACTTC. This gives the protein CAIGAAGRSYEQYF.

This clonotype was seen a handful of times. V usage is TRBV6-6 and J usage is TRBJ1-4; 8 positions agree with TRBD1. CDR1 is MNHNY, CDR2 SVGAGI, per germline (reference sequence). Trimming at V came to 6 bases and at J to 17 bases, leaving 11 bases not matched to a gene. The CDR3 spans 12 residues. Here the CDR3 reads CASSPQWTGSFF. The CDR3 nucleotides read TGTGCCAGCAGCCCGCAATGGACAGGGAGTTTTTTT.

This clonotype was detected only a few times. This chain connects TRBV2 to TRBJ2-7; D uncertain. V shed 6 bases and J shed 0 bases, with 12 bases lying between them. This CDR3 is 14 amino acids long. CDR1 and CDR2 (germline): SNHLY, FYNNEI. CDR3 in amino acids: CASRFPVSSYEQYF. CDR3 coding DNA: TGTGCCAGCAGGTTTCCAGTGAGCTCCTACGAGCAGTACTTC.